These 30 T cell receptor beta chains were all obtained from the same sample, sequenced in a study of cytomegalovirus exposure and HLA in healthy donors. A multiplex PCR was run with 60 Vbeta primers and 13 Jbeta primers. Data came from immunoSEQ multiplex PCR; TCRdb stores just in-frame clones and leaves some out. The data show 200,000 to 250,000 clones, over 65% seen once. Sequencing was performed on PBMCs. The receptors stem from a human donor in good health.

The rearrangement joins TRBV9 to TRBJ2-7, with TRBD1 matching 9 bases. The CDR3 has 16 amino acids. Germline V lookup: CDR1 SGDLS, CDR2 YYNGEE. J was trimmed by 2 bases and V by 4 bases; bases with no gene match: 10. The chain's CDR3 is CASSPQRDRAAYEQYF. Here the CDR3 DNA reads TGTGCCAGCAGCCCCCAGAGGGACAGGGCCGCCTACGAGCAGTACTTC.

The chain couples TRBV7-9 to TRBJ2-5; TRBD1 might be the D (6 bases). With 5 bases removed from V and 7 bases from J, the gap between germline ends came to 14 bases. This CDR3 region has 13 residues. Germline CDR1 is SEHNR and CDR2 is FQNEAQ (reference sequence). The CDR3, as DNA: TGTGCCAGCAGCCAGGGGCCATTTGGGACCCAGTACTTC. This codes for CASSQGPFGTQYF.

V and J are TRBV7-9 and TRBJ1-1; D may be TRBD1 (5 bases). CDR3 length: 15 residues. Germline V CDR1 and CDR2: SEHNR, FQNEAQ (reference sequence). V was clipped by 5 bases and J by 11 bases, with 24 bases between them. The CDR3 coding sequence is TGTGCCAGCAGCACCCACATGGGGCGGCGTCCTACTGCTTTCTTT. As protein: CASSTHMGRRPTAFF.

The chain is built from TRBV6-5 and TRBJ2-1, with unresolved D. The V gene lost 0 bases and the J gene lost 5 bases, with 11 bases spanning the gap. This CDR3 has 15 residues. Germline V gene sequence: CDR1 MNHEY, CDR2 SVGAGI. CDR3 amino acids: CASSYSPRLNNEQFF. As DNA, the CDR3 is TGTGCCAGCAGTTACTCCCCCAGACTGAACAATGAGCAGTTCTTC.

V usage is TRBV7-2 and J usage is TRBJ1-2, with 8 bases identical to TRBD1. The CDR3 covers 16 residues. CDR1 is SGHTA and CDR2 is FQGNSA in the germline V gene. The V and J ends lost 4 bases and 5 bases, in that order; junction bases with no gene match: 12. The DNA of the CDR3 is TGTGCCAGCAGCTCGCTGAGGACAGGGTCTCTATATGGCTACACCTTC. Translated: CASSSLRTGSLYGYTF.

This sequence joins TRBV28 and TRBJ2-7; perhaps TRBD2 as D (5 bases). Germline V lookup: CDR1 MDHEN, CDR2 SYDVKM. There are 13 residues in the CDR3. Deletions cut 2 bases from V and 5 bases from J, with 10 bases between. The CDR3 region is CASSLSVANEQYF. CDR3 DNA sequence: TGTGCCAGCAGTTTAAGTGTAGCGAACGAGCAGTACTTC.

This clone was recorded once. At one end the junction does not follow the germline gene, possibly because of a read error. This chain uses TRBV7-9 with TRBJ2-1; D may be TRBD2 (6 bases). This CDR3 contains 12 residues. In germline, CDR1 is SEHNR, CDR2 FQNEAQ (reference sequence). The CDR3 here is CSSSWDFSYQFF. As DNA, the CDR3 is TGTTCCAGCAGCTGGGACTTTAGCTACCAGTTCTTC. The complete variable domain, with remaining parts taken from reference TRBV7-9 and TRBJ2-1, reads DTGVSQNPRHKITKRGQNVTFRCDPISEHNRLYWYRQTLGQGPEFLTYFQNEAQLEKSRLLSDRFSAERPKGSFSTLEIQRTEQGDSAMYLCSSSWDFSYQFFGPGTRLTVL.

V usage is TRBV10-2 and J usage is TRBJ2-7, with 9 bases identical to TRBD2. Germline lookup yields CDR1 WSHSY and CDR2 SAAADI. V dropped 7 bases and J dropped 2; count of bases not matched to a gene: 6. The CDR3 runs to 14 residues. The DNA of the CDR3 is TGCGCCAGCAAGTGGCTAGCGGGGACCTACGAGCAGTACTTC. It encodes CASKWLAGTYEQYF.

The rearrangement joins TRBV13 to TRBJ2-7; 12 nucleotides align to TRBD2. Germline V gene sequence: CDR1 PRHDT, CDR2 FYEKMQ (reference sequence). The CDR3 extends over 17 amino acids. V shed 5 bases, J shed 0 bases, and the junction held 8 bases outside the gene matches. The CDR3 is CASSPRWTSGASYEQYF. The CDR3 DNA sequence: TGTGCCAGCAGCCCCCGATGGACTAGCGGGGCCTCCTACGAGCAGTACTTC. Full variable domain (remainder filled in from reference TRBV13 and TRBJ2-7): AAGVIQSPRHLIKEKRETATLKCYPIPRHDTVYWYQQGPGQDPQFLISFYEKMQSDKGSIPDRFSAQQFSDYHSELNMSSLELGDSALYFCASSPRWTSGASYEQYFGPGTRLTVT.

The gene calls are TRBV6-4 and TRBJ1-4; 7 nucleotides align to TRBD1. CDR3 size: 15 residues. V lost 6 bases to trimming and J lost 7 bases; unmatched junction nucleotides: 11. The germline gives CDR1 MRHNA, CDR2 SNTAGT. The CDR3 here is CASRGRDSPSEKLFF. As DNA, the CDR3 is TGTGCCAGCAGGGGTCGGGACAGCCCCAGTGAAAAACTGTTTTTT.

V is TRBV6-6 and J is TRBJ1-3; TRBD1 matches at 7 bases. The CDR3 is 14 amino acids. Looked up from germline, CDR1 is MNHNY and CDR2 is SVGAGI (reference sequence). V lost 5 bases, J lost 2 bases, and 3 bases stayed unmatched. CDR3 nucleotides: TGTGCCAGCAGTCAAACAGGGGCTGGAAACACCATATATTTT. As protein: CASSQTGAGNTIYF.

The V gene is TRBV5-1, the J gene TRBJ2-7; 10 bases map to TRBD2. The ends lost 2 bases at V and 4 bases at J; junction bases unmatched: 6. CDR3 length: 15 amino acids. Germline CDR1 SGHRS, CDR2 YFSETQ. CDR3 amino acids: CASSFSSGSIYEQYF. Here the CDR3 DNA reads TGCGCCAGCAGCTTTTCTAGCGGGAGTATATACGAGCAGTACTTC. Full variable domain (remainder filled in from reference TRBV5-1 and TRBJ2-7): KAGVTQTPRYLIKTRGQQVTLSCSPISGHRSVSWYQQTPGQGLQFLFEYFSETQRNKGNFPGRFSGRQFSNSRSEMNVSTLELGDSALYLCASSFSSGSIYEQYFGPGTRLTVT.

CDR3: CASSRLSGGHNEQFF. CDR3 bases: TGTGCCAGCAGTCGACTCAGCGGGGGACACAATGAGCAGTTCTTC. The chain joins TRBV6-1 to TRBJ2-1; TRBD2 aligns across 8 bases. CDR1 is MNHNS and CDR2 is SASEGT in the germline V gene. The CDR3 contains 15 residues. V lost 5 bases to trimming and J lost 5 bases; unmatched junction nucleotides: 8.

A remark on this clone: Germline is not matched at one junction end, which may reflect a read error. This chain connects TRBV7-9 to TRBJ2-5; 7 bases map to TRBD1. Germline assignment: CDR1 SEHNR and CDR2 FQNEAQ (reference sequence). The CDR3 has 14 residues. The CDR3 DNA reads as TGTTCCAGCAGCTCCGACAGGGCGGGAGAGACCCAGTACTTC. Translating it yields CSSSSDRAGETQYF.

The CDR3 loop reads CASQGYNEQFF. The DNA for the CDR3 is TGTGCCAGCCAGGGTTACAATGAGCAGTTCTTC. This chain connects TRBV19 to TRBJ2-1, with D possibly being TRBD1 (5 bases). Trimming took 9 bases from V and 4 from J, leaving 7 bases between them. CDR1 LNHDA and CDR2 SQIVND come from the germline V gene (reference sequence). CDR3 length: 11 amino acids.

A remark on this clone: Other DNA sequences in the same sample also yield this CDR3. The chain couples TRBV11-3 to TRBJ1-1; the D is unclear. V was trimmed by 2 bases and J by 1 base, leaving 5 bases between them. Germline V lookup: CDR1 SGHNT, CDR2 YENEEA. CDR3 length equals 13 residues. CDR3 loop: CASSLRGNTEAFF. The CDR3 nucleotides are TGTGCCAGCAGCTTACGGGGGAACACTGAAGCTTTCTTT.

J is TRBJ2-1 and V is TRBV6-1, with TRBD2 as a possible D gene (5 bases). Trimming removed 2 bases at V and 7 bases at J, with 6 bases between. This CDR3 comprises 12 residues. Germline V lookup: CDR1 MNHNS, CDR2 SASEGT. CDR3 in amino acids: CASSERGNEQFF. DNA of the CDR3: TGTGCCAGCAGTGAACGGGGAAATGAGCAGTTCTTC.

CDR3 nucleotides: TGTGCCAGCAGGCGGACAGCCTCCTACGAGCAGTACTTC. Protein sequence: CASRRTASYEQYF. The chain combines TRBV28 with TRBJ2-7; D perhaps matches TRBD1 (6 bases). CDR3 size: 13 residues. CDR1 MDHEN and CDR2 SYDVKM come from the germline V gene. V was cut by 6 bases and J by 0 bases, with 9 bases left in between.

This chain links TRBV10-3 with TRBJ2-1; D gene ambiguous. This CDR3 contains 12 residues. Germline CDR1 ENHRY, CDR2 SYGVKD. Trimming stripped 10 bases from V and 6 bases from J, with 13 bases between. The CDR3 coding sequence is TGTGCCACCAACCATGGCCCCAATGAGCAGTTCTTC. It codes for CATNHGPNEQFF.

This chain uses TRBV28 with TRBJ1-2; D gene uncertain. Germline values: CDR1 MDHEN, CDR2 SYDVKM. The CDR3 runs to 11 residues. Trimming shortened V by 7 bases and J by 4 bases, and 7 bases separated the two germline ends. For the CDR3, the DNA is TGTGCCAGCACCTCCCTCTATGGCTACACCTTC. This sequence encodes CASTSLYGYTF.

This sequence joins TRBV11-3 and TRBJ2-3; TRBD2 matches 8 bases. Germline V gives CDR1 SGHNT, CDR2 YENEEA. The J segment lost 2 bases and the V segment lost 1 base, leaving 2 bases of the junction unmatched. The CDR3 sequence is 15 residues long. Here the CDR3 DNA reads TGTGCCAGCAGCTTAGCGGGAGGGCCCACAGATACGCAGTATTTT. This gives the protein CASSLAGGPTDTQYF.

In regard to this clone: The junction shows a germline mismatch at one end, possibly a read error. The CDR3 DNA sequence: TGTGCCAGCAGCTCGACAGGGCACTACACCTACGCGCAGTACTTC. This sequence encodes CASSSTGHYTYAQYF. The chain has TRBV7-6 and TRBJ2-7; TRBD1 matches at 7 bases. This CDR3 comprises 15 residues. Looked up from germline, CDR1 is SGHVS and CDR2 is FNYEAQ.

The CDR3 DNA is TGTGCCAGCAGCAAAGAACACGGGACTAGCGGCCTCAATGAGCAGTTCTTC. Residues: CASSKEHGTSGLNEQFF. The rearrangement joins TRBV21-1 to TRBJ2-1; TRBD2 reflects the table's D call only, with no check against the DNA. TRBV21-1 is a pseudogene locus. There are 17 residues in the CDR3.

The chain carries TRBV21-1 and TRBJ2-7; TRBD2 was called by the table and not checked on the DNA. TRBV21-1 has pseudogene status. The CDR3 contains 15 residues. CDR3 DNA: TGTGCCAGCAGCAAAGGAGAGCGGGAGTTCTACGAGCAGTACTTC. This gives the protein CASSKGEREFYEQYF.

This chain connects TRBV7-9 to TRBJ1-5, with 9 bases lining up with TRBD1. The CDR3 covers 13 residues. Trimming took 8 bases from V and 11 from J; bases not matched to a gene: 10. The V gene's germline CDR1 is SEHNR and CDR2 FQNEAQ (reference sequence). CDR3 nucleotide sequence: TGTGCCAGCGGGGGACAGGGTGAAGAAGCCCAGCATTTT. This sequence encodes CASGGQGEEAQHF.

The chain joins TRBV18 to TRBJ1-2; 9 bases fit TRBD1. The germline V gene has CDR1 KGHSH and CDR2 LQKENI. This CDR3 region has 15 residues. V lost 1 base and J lost 7; bases outside the gene matches: 7. CDR3: CASSPLAGTGSGYTF. The CDR3 DNA is TGTGCCAGCTCACCACTCGCCGGGACAGGGAGTGGCTACACCTTC.

The chain uses TRBV4-3 and TRBJ2-2; 10 bases match TRBD2. This CDR3 region has 16 residues. Germline trimming cut 1 base from V and 7 bases from J; bases unmatched to any gene: 6. Germline V gene data show CDR1 as LGHNA and CDR2 as YSLEER. CDR3 region: CASSQAAGGGGGELFF. The CDR3 DNA is TGCGCCAGCAGCCAAGCAGCGGGAGGGGGAGGCGGGGAGCTGTTTTTT.

This chain's CDR3 is CASSLDRGRTQETQYF. The CDR3, as DNA: TGTGCCAGCAGCTTGGACAGGGGGAGGACGCAAGAGACCCAGTACTTC. The chain employs TRBV28 and TRBJ2-5; 10 nucleotides align to TRBD1. Losses at the gene ends were 6 bases for V and 2 bases for J; bases not matched to a gene: 9. Germline V CDR1 and CDR2: MDHEN, SYDVKM. This CDR3 has 16 residues. Complete variable domain (other parts from reference TRBV28 and TRBJ2-5): DVKVTQSSRYLVKRTGEKVFLECVQDMDHENMFWYRQDPGLGLRLIYFSYDVKMKEKGDIPEGYSVSREKKERFSLILESASTNQTSMYLCASSLDRGRTQETQYFGPGTRLLVL.

This rearrangement joins TRBV6-5 to TRBJ2-5; TRBD1 matches 8 bases. V trimming: 1 base; J trimming: 4 bases; junction bases outside the gene matches: 8. The CDR3 sequence is 16 residues long. Looked up from germline, CDR1 is MNHEY and CDR2 is SVGAGI. DNA of the CDR3: TGTGCCAGCAGTTACTACGCTGGACAGGGCTCAGAGACCCAGTACTTC. Its translation: CASSYYAGQGSETQYF.

The gene calls are TRBV28 and TRBJ1-4; the D is unclear. Germline V CDR1 and CDR2: MDHEN, SYDVKM. The V end was cut by 4 bases, the J end by 7 bases, with 13 bases between. The CDR3 totals 14 residues. CDR3 protein: CASSSRFGGEKLFF. CDR3 in DNA: TGTGCCAGCAGTTCCCGGTTCGGAGGTGAAAAACTGTTTTTT. Supplemented by reference TRBV28 and TRBJ1-4, the full variable domain reads DVKVTQSSRYLVKRTGEKVFLECVQDMDHENMFWYRQDPGLGLRLIYFSYDVKMKEKGDIPEGYSVSREKKERFSLILESASTNQTSMYLCASSSRFGGEKLFFGSGTQLSVL.